This TCR beta chain is from a study of OX40 agonist ivuxolimab in advanced cancers. Study-level information: In three patients, partial responses were observed, one with hepatocellular carcinoma and two with cutaneous melanoma.

Note on this clone: What it binds is unknown.

Here immunoSEQ multiplex PCR was the method, and the copy in TCRdb shows in-frame clones only, minus some. This table has approximately 76,000 clones, about 89% appearing once. The germline V gene encodes CDR1 SGHRS and CDR2 YFSETQ. The CDR3 is 12 amino acids. V lost 0 bases and J 5 bases, leaving 4 bases between the germline ends. General study findings and limits: More expanded clones were seen, on average, in CD8+ T cells than in CD4+. Some nonresponders also had low normalized T-cell clonal expansion.

The TCR originated in an adult with an advanced solid tumor such as melanoma, head and neck, liver or kidney cancer. Sequenced here: CD4+ or CD8+ T cells sorted from blood, sampled in a trial of the OX40 agonist ivuxolimab. The V gene is TRBV5-1, the J gene TRBJ2-3, with no clear D. Here the CDR3 reads CASSLGGDTQYF. The DNA for the CDR3 is TGCGCCAGCAGCTTGGGGGGAGATACGCAGTATTTT.